This T cell receptor beta chain was retrieved from a study of cytomegalovirus exposure and HLA in healthy donors. Study-wide results and caveats: Productive status was seen about 90% or about 30% of the time for most TCR beta V segments in an earlier analysis. A few V segments could not be told apart, such as TRBV6-2 and TRBV6-3, and were left out. In vitro confirmation showed three CMV-associated chains to be CMV antigen specific.

The PCR employed 60 Vbeta primers together with 13 Jbeta primers. Profiled with immunoSEQ multiplex PCR; TCRdb holds only in-frame clones, not every one. This sample's table reports about 88,000 clones. The CDR3 is 14 residues long. Trimming took off 2 bases at V and 1 base at J, with 9 bases between the two ends. Per germline, CDR1 SGHDT and CDR2 YYEEEE. Concerning this clone: The antigen is not known.

The chain recombines TRBV5-6 with TRBJ2-5; D might be TRBD1 (5 bases). The sequenced sample consisted of PBMCs. This receptor was obtained from a girl between 5 and 17 years old in good health and CMV-seropositive. CDR3 amino acids: CASSFLDIQETQYF. The CDR3 DNA is TGTGCCAGCAGCTTTCTGGACATCCAAGAGACCCAGTACTTC.